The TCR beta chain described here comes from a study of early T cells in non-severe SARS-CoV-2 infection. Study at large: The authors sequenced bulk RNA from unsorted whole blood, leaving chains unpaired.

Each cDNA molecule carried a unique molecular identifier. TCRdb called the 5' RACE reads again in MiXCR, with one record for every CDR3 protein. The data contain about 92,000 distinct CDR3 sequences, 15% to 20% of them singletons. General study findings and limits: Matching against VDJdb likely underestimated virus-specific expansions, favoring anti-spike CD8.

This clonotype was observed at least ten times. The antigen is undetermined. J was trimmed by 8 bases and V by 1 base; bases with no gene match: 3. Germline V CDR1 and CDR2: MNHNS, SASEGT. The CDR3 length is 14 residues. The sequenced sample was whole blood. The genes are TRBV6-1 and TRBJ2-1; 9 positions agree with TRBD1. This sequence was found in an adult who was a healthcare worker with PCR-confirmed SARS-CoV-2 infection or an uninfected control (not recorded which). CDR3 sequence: CASSEGTGVDEQFF. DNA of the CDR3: TGTGCCAGCAGTGAAGGGACAGGGGTGGATGAGCAGTTCTTC.